The TCR beta chain described here comes from a study of identical twins. Study-wide findings and caveats: The same donors were not followed; conclusions instead depended on cross-sectional statistical analysis. The abundant beta clonotypes from cord blood had fewer insertions, and memory repertoires had none of this.

Points on this clonotype: What it recognizes is unknown.

The CDR3 sequence is 18 residues long. Germline CDR1 is KGHSH and CDR2 is LQKENI. The V end lost 1 base, the J end lost 0 bases, and 16 bases lay between the germline ends. After template switching added a universal primer site, the resulting cDNA carried unique molecular identifiers. TCRdb reanalysed the 5' RACE reads using MiXCR and keeps one entry per CDR3 protein. The sample lists around 300,000 distinct CDR3 sequences; about 8.3% were seen once. The data were also submitted as part of a second study, on yellow fever vaccine responses in identical twins.

This sequence originates from a woman under 30 in good health. The J gene is TRBJ1-3, the V gene TRBV18; no firm D call. What was sequenced was memory (CD45RO+) T cells sorted from blood. This CDR3 is CASSPRLGTAVSGNTIYF. The CDR3 region has the DNA TGTGCCAGCTCACCACGTCTGGGTACGGCTGTCTCTGGAAACACCATATATTTT.